Presented here are 2 T cell receptor beta chains from one specimen sequenced in a study of OX40 agonist ivuxolimab in advanced cancers. The table came from immunoSEQ multiplex PCR; TCRdb's copy has only in-frame clones and leaves some out. The sample gives tens of thousands of clones, approximately 90% of which show up once; 0.44% is in the top ten. Source: CD4+ or CD8+ T cells sorted from blood, taken in a trial of the OX40 agonist ivuxolimab. These TCRs come from an adult with an advanced solid tumor such as melanoma, head and neck, liver or kidney cancer.

The rearrangement joins TRBV9 to TRBJ2-1, with TRBD2 as a possible D gene (5 bases). V was cut by 0 bases and J by 2 bases, with 9 bases left in between. Per the germline V gene, CDR1 is SGDLS and CDR2 is YYNGEE. This CDR3 spans 15 amino acids. CDR3 in amino acids: CASSVEPGTYNEQFF. CDR3 nucleotide sequence: TGTGCCAGCAGCGTAGAGCCGGGGACCTACAATGAGCAGTTCTTC.

The chain carries TRBV6-1 and TRBJ2-7; TRBD1 matches 7 bases. This CDR3 contains 13 residues. Germline V gives CDR1 MNHNS, CDR2 SASEGT. J lost 4 bases, V lost 7 bases, and 7 bases had no gene match. The CDR3 spells CASTAGGFYEQYF. The CDR3 DNA follows: TGTGCCAGCACCGCAGGGGGTTTTTACGAGCAGTACTTC.